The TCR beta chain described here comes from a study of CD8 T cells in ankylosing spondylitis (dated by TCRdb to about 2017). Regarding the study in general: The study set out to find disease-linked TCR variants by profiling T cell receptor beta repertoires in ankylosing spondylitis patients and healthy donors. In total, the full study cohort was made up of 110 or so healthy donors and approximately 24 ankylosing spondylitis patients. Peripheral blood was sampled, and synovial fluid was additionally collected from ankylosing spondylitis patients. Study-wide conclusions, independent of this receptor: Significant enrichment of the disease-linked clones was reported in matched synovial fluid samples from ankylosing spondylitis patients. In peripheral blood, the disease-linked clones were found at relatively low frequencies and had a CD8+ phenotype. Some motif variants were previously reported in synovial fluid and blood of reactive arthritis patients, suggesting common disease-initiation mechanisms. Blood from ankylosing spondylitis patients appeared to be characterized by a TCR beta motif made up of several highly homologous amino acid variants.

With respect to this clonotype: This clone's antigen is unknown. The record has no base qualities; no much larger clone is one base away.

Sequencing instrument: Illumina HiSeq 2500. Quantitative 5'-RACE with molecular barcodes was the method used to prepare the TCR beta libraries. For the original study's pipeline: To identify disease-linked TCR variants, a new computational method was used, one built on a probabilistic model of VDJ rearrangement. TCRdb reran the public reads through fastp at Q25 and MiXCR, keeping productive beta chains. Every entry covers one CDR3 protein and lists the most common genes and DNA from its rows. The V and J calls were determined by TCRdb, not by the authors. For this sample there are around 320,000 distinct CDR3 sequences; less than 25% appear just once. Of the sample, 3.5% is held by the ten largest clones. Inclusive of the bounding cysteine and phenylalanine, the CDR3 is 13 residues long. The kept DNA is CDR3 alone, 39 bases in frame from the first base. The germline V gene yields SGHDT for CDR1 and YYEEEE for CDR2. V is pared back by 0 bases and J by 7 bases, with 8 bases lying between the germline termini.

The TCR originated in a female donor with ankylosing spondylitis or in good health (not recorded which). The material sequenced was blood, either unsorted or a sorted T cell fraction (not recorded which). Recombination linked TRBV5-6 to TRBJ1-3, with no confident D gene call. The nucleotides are TGTGCCAGCAGCTTGGTCGGTCAGAACACCATATATTTT. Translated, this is CASSLVGQNTIYF.